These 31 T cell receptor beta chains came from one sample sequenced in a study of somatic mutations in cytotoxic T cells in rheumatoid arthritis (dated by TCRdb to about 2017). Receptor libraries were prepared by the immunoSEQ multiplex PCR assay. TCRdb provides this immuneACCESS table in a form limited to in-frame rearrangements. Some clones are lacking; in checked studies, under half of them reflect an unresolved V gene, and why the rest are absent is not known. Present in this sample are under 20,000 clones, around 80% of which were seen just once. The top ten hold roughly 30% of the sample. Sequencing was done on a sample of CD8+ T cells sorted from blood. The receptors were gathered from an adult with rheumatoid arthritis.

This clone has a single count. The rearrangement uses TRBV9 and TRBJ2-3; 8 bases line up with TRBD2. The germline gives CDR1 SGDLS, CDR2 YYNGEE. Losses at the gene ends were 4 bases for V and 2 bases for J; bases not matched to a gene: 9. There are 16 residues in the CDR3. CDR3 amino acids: CASSIYTGGPTDTQYF. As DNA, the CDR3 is TGTGCCAGCAGCATTTATACGGGGGGGCCCACAGATACGCAGTATTTT.

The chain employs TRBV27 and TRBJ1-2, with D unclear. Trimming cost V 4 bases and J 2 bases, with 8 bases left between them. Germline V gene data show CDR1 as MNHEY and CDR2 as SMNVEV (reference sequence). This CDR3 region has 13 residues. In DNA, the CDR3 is TGTGCCAGCAGTTCAGGCGCAAACTATGGCTACACCTTC. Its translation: CASSSGANYGYTF.

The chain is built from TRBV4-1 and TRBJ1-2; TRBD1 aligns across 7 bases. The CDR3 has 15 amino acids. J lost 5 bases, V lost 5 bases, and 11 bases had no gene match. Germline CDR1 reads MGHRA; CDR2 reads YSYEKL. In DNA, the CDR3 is TGCGCCAGCAGCGCAGACAGGGATCTGCGGTATGGCTACACCTTC. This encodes CASSADRDLRYGYTF.

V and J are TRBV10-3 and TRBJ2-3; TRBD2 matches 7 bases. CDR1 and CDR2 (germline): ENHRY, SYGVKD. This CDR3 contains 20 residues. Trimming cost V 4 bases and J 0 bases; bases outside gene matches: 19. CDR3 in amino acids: CAISVNGGPSGGASTDTQYF. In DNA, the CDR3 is TGTGCCATCAGTGTAAATGGAGGACCTAGCGGAGGTGCTAGCACAGATACGCAGTATTTT.

This CDR3 reads CASSFGGATEAFF. CDR3 coding DNA: TGTGCCAGCAGCTTCGGGGGGGCCACTGAAGCTTTCTTT. V and J are TRBV5-6 and TRBJ1-1, with D possibly matching TRBD1 (6 bases). Trimming took off 2 bases at V and 4 bases at J, with 9 bases between the two ends. Germline V CDR1 and CDR2: SGHDT, YYEEEE. This CDR3 comprises 13 residues.

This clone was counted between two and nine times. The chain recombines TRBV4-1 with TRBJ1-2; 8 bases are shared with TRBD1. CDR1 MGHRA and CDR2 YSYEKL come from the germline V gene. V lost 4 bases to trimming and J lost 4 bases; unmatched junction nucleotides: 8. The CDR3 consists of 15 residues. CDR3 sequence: CASSPGQGQLYGYTF. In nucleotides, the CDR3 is TGCGCCAGCAGCCCCGGACAGGGACAACTCTATGGCTACACCTTC.

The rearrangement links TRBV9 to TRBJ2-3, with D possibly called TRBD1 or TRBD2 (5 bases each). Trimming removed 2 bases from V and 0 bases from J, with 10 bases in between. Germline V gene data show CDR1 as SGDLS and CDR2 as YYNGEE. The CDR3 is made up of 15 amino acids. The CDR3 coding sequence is TGTGCCAGCAGCGTCGGGGCAACTAGCACAGATACGCAGTATTTT. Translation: CASSVGATSTDTQYF.

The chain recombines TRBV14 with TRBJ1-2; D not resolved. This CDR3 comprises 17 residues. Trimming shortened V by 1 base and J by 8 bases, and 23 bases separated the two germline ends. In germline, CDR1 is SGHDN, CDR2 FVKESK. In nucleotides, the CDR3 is TGTGCCAGCAGCCAAGTGGCCCCGACGATCTCCCTCGAGGGCTACACCTTC. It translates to CASSQVAPTISLEGYTF.

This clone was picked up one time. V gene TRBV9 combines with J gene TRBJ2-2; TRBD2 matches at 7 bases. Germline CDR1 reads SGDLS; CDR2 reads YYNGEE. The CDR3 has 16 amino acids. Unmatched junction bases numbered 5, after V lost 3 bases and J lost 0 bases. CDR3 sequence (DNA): TGTGCCAGCAGCGCCCGGACTAGTGCGAACACCGGGGAGCTGTTTTTT. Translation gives CASSARTSANTGELFF.

CDR3 region: CASSLLGVPSSTDTQYF. For the CDR3, the DNA is TGCGCCAGCAGCCTCCTTGGAGTTCCAAGTAGCACAGATACGCAGTATTTT. V is TRBV5-1 and J is TRBJ2-3, with D hard to call. Trimming removed 4 bases at V and 0 bases at J, with 18 bases between. CDR1 is SGHRS and CDR2 is YFSETQ in the germline V gene. The CDR3 has 17 amino acids.

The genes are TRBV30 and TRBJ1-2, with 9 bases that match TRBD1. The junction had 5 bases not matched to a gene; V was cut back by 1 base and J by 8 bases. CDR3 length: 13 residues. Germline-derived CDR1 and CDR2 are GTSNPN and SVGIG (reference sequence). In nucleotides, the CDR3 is TGTGCCTGGAGTGCCGGACAGGGGTTCGGCTACACCTTC. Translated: CAWSAGQGFGYTF.

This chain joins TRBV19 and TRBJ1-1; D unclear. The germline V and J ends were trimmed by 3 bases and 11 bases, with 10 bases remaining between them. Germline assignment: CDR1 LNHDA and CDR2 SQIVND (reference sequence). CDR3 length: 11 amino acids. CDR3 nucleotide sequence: TGTGCCAGTAGTATGAATGATTTCGCTTTCTTT. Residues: CASSMNDFAFF. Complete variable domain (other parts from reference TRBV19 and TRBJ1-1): DGGITQSPKYLFRKEGQNVTLSCEQNLNHDAMYWYRQDPGQGLRLIYYSQIVNDFQKGDIAEGYSVSREKKESFPLTVTSAQKNPTAFYLCASSMNDFAFFGQGTRLTVV.

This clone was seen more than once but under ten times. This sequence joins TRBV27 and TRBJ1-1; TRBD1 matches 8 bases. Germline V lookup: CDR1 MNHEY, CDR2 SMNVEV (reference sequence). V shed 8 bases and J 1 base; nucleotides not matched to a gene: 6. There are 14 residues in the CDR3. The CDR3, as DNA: TGTGCCAGCCATACACAGGGGGGGAACACTGAAGCTTTCTTT. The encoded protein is CASHTQGGNTEAFF.

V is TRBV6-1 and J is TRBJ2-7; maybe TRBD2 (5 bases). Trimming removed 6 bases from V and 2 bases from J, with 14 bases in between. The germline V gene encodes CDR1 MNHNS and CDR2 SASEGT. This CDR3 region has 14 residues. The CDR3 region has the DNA TGTGCCAGCAGAGCGGCAATTTCACCCTACGAGCAGTACTTC. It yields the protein CASRAAISPYEQYF.

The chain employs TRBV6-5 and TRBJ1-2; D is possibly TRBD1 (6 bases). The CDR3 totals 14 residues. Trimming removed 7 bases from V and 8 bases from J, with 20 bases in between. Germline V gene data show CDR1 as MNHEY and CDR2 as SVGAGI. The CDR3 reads CASNPQGWDTGYTF. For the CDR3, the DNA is TGTGCCAGCAACCCTCAAGGGTGGGACACCGGCTACACCTTC.

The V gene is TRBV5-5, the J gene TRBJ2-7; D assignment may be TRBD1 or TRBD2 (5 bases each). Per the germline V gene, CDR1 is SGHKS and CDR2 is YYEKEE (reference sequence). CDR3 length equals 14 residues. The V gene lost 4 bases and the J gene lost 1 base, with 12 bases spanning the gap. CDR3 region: CASSLEWGSYEQYF. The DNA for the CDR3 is TGTGCCAGCAGCCTTGAGTGGGGGTCCTACGAGCAGTACTTC.

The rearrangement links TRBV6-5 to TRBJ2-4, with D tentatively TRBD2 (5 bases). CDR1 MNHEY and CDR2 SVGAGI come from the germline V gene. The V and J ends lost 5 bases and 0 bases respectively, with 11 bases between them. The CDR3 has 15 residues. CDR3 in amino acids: CASSGGLLAKNIQYF. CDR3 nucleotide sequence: TGTGCCAGCAGTGGCGGGTTGCTAGCCAAAAACATTCAGTACTTC.

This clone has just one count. Written as DNA, the CDR3 is TGTGCCAGCAGCCAAGATCTCAGCCCTCGGGGCGAGACCCAGTACTTC. This encodes CASSQDLSPRGETQYF. The rearrangement uses TRBV14 and TRBJ2-5; D possibly matches TRBD1 or TRBD2 (5 bases each). The V gene lost 0 bases and the J gene lost 5 bases, with 16 bases spanning the gap. CDR3 length: 16 residues. CDR1 and CDR2 (germline): SGHDN, FVKESK.

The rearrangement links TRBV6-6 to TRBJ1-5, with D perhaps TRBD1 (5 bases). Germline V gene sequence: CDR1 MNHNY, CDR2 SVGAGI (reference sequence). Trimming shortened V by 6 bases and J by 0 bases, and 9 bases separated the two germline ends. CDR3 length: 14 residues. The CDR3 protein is CASSSTVSNQPQHF. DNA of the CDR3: TGTGCCAGCAGCTCGACAGTTAGCAATCAGCCCCAGCATTTT.

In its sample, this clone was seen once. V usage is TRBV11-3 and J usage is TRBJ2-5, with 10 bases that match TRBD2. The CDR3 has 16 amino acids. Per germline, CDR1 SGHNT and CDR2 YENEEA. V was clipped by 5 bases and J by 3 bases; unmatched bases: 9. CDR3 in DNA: TGTGCCAGCAGCGACCCCGCTAGCGGGAGTGAAGAGACCCAGTACTTC. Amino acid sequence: CASSDPASGSEETQYF.

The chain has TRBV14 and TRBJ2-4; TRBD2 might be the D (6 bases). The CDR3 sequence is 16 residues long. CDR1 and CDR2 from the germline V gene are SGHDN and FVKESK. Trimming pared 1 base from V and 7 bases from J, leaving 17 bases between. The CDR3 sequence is CASSQVRDGRGNIQYF. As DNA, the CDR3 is TGTGCCAGCAGCCAAGTGCGGGACGGCCGCGGGAACATTCAGTACTTC.

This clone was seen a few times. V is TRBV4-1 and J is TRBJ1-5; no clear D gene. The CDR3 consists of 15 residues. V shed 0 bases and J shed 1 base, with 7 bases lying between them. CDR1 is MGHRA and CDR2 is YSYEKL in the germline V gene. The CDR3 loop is CASSQDRGSNQPQHF. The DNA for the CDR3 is TGCGCCAGCAGCCAAGATAGAGGCAGCAATCAGCCCCAGCATTTT.

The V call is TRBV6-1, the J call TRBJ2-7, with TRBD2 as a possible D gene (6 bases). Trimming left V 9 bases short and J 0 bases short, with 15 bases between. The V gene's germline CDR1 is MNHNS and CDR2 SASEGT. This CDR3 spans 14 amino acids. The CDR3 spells CASELLGSSYEQYF. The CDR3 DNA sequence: TGTGCCAGTGAACTCCTCGGGAGCTCCTACGAGCAGTACTTC.

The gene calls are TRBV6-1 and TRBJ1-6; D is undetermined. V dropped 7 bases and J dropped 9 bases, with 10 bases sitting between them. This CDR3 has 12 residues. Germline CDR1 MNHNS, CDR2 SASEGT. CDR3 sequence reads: CASNTWGSPLHF. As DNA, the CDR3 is TGTGCCAGCAACACGTGGGGTTCACCCCTCCACTTT.

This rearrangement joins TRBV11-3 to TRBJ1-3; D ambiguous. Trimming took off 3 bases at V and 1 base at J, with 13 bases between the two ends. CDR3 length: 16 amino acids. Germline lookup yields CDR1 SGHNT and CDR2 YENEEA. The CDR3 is CASSFRTDESGNTIYF. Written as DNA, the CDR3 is TGTGCCAGCAGCTTCCGAACAGATGAATCTGGAAACACCATATATTTT.

The CDR3 nucleotides read TGTGCCAGCAGCTTAGATCTCAGCAGATTACTTTCCGGGGAGCTGTTTTTT. Translating gives CASSLDLSRLLSGELFF. This chain links TRBV11-2 with TRBJ2-2; no reliable D call. Germline CDR1 and CDR2: SGHAT and FQNNGV. V dropped 0 bases and J dropped 6 bases, with 17 bases sitting between them. The CDR3 loop spans 17 amino acids.

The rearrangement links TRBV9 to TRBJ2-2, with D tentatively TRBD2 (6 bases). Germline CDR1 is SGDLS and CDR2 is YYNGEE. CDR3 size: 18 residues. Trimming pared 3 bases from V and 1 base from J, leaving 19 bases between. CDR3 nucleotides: TGTGCCAGCAGCGGGGAAGGTTTTCTAGCGCAGAACACCGGGGAGCTGTTTTTT. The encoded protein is CASSGEGFLAQNTGELFF.

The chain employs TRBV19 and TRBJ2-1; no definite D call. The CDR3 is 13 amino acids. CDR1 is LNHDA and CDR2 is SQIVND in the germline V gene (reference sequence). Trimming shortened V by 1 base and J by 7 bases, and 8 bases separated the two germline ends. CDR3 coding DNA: TGTGCCAGTAGTATAGGTGGGTTAAATGAGCAGTTCTTC. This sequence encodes CASSIGGLNEQFF.

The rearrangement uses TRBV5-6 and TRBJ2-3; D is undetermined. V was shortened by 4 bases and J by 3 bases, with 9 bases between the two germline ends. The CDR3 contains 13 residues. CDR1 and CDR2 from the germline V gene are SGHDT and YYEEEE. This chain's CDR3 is CASSPILTDTQYF. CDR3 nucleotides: TGTGCCAGCAGCCCAATTTTGACAGATACGCAGTATTTT.

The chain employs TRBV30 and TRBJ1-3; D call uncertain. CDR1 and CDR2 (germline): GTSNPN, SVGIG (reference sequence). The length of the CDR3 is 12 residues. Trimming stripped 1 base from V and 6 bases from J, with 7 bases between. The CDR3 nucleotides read TGTGCCTGGAGTGCACTGAAAAACACCATATATTTT. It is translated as CAWSALKNTIYF.

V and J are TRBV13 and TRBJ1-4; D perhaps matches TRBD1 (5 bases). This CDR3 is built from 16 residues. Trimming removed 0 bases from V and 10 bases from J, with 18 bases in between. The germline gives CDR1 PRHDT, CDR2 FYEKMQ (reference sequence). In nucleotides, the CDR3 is TGTGCCAGCAGCTTAGGCCCTACGGTGGAGAGGGGAAAACTGTTTTTT. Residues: CASSLGPTVERGKLFF.